The 21 T cell receptor beta chains below were found in one sample sequenced in a study of identical twins. TCRdb used MiXCR to reprocess the 5' RACE reads, holding one entry per CDR3 protein. The table lists 1.5 million to 2 million distinct CDR3 sequences, about 32% of them singletons. Sequenced sample: cord blood. The receptor set was obtained from a newborn girl in good health.

This sequence joins TRBV10-3 and TRBJ2-7, with D unclear. Germline loops: CDR1 ENHRY, CDR2 SYGVKD. Trimming stripped 2 bases from V and 0 bases from J, with 11 bases between. The CDR3 has 15 residues. CDR3 loop: CAISEIRHLSYEQYF. DNA for the CDR3: TGTGCCATCAGTGAGATTCGGCACCTCTCCTACGAGCAGTACTTC.

This clonotype has a single count. V is TRBV18 and J is TRBJ2-2; D not resolved. The CDR3 is 16 residues long. Germline V gene sequence: CDR1 KGHSH, CDR2 LQKENI. The V end lost 2 bases, the J end lost 0 bases, and 10 bases lay between the germline ends. DNA of the CDR3: TGTGCCAGCTCACCATTCCTCGAGGCGAACACCGGGGAGCTGTTTTTT. It encodes CASSPFLEANTGELFF.

This clonotype was seen more than once but under ten times. The rearrangement uses TRBV3-1 and TRBJ2-1; 12 bases map to TRBD2. The CDR3 length is 18 residues. Per the germline V gene, CDR1 is LGHDT and CDR2 is YNNKEL (reference sequence). Trimming at V came to 0 bases and at J to 5 bases, leaving 8 bases not matched to a gene. DNA of the CDR3: TGTGCCAGCAGCCAAGAAGGCAGACTAGCGGGAGAGCACAATGAGCAGTTCTTC. Encoded protein: CASSQEGRLAGEHNEQFF.

The gene calls are TRBV5-1 and TRBJ2-1, with 7 bases lining up with TRBD1. The CDR3 extends over 14 amino acids. Germline lookup yields CDR1 SGHRS and CDR2 YFSETQ. Trimming removed 4 bases from V and 8 bases from J; junction bases left unmatched: 9. For the CDR3, the DNA is TGCGCCAGCAGCCATGGACAGGTATGGGATGAGCAGTTCTTC. It encodes CASSHGQVWDEQFF.

The V gene is TRBV7-6, the J gene TRBJ2-2, with 8 nucleotides matching TRBD2. The V segment lost 1 base and the J segment 7 bases; nucleotides outside the gene matches: 14. The CDR3 is 18 residues long. From germline, CDR1 is SGHVS and CDR2 FNYEAQ. The CDR3 nucleotides read TGTGCCAGCAGCTTAGTCTTTTCGGCGGGAGGTCTTATCGGGGAGCTGTTTTTT. This translates into CASSLVFSAGGLIGELFF.

The rearrangement uses TRBV28 and TRBJ2-5; no clear D. The length of the CDR3 is 13 residues. Deletions cut 6 bases from V and 11 bases from J, with 19 bases between. CDR1 MDHEN and CDR2 SYDVKM come from the germline V gene. The CDR3 DNA reads as TGTGCCAGCAGCCCGGTAGTCCCCAATGAGCAGTACTTC. This gives the protein CASSPVVPNEQYF.

This clonotype has more than one count but fewer than ten. The J gene is TRBJ2-1, the V gene TRBV5-1; TRBD2 agrees at 13 bases. Germline V gives CDR1 SGHRS, CDR2 YFSETQ. The ends lost 0 bases at V and 7 bases at J; junction bases unmatched: 4. The CDR3 extends over 16 amino acids. In DNA, the CDR3 is TGCGCCAGCAGCTTGGCTGCACTAGCGGGAGGGAATGAGCAGTTCTTC. Translating it yields CASSLAALAGGNEQFF. Looking up the rest from reference TRBV5-1 and TRBJ2-1 gives the full variable domain: KAGVTQTPRYLIKTRGQQVTLSCSPISGHRSVSWYQQTPGQGLQFLFEYFSETQRNKGNFPGRFSGRQFSNSRSEMNVSTLELGDSALYLCASSLAALAGGNEQFFGPGTRLTVL.

Only a few counts were recorded for this clonotype. This sequence joins TRBV5-1 and TRBJ1-2; 8 nucleotides match TRBD1. V was clipped by 5 bases and J by 4 bases; unmatched bases: 7. CDR1 and CDR2 (germline): SGHRS, YFSETQ. The CDR3 is made up of 14 amino acids. The CDR3 reads CASRPGQGSYGYTF. In nucleotides, the CDR3 is TGCGCCAGCAGACCCGGACAGGGCAGCTATGGCTACACCTTC.

This clonotype showed up just a few times. The CDR3 sequence is CSAPGPGGEKLFF. CDR3 nucleotides: TGCAGTGCTCCCGGTCCTGGGGGTGAAAAACTGTTTTTT. V is TRBV20-1 and J is TRBJ1-4, with D tentatively TRBD1 (5 bases). Germline V gene sequence: CDR1 DFQATT, CDR2 SNEGSKA (reference sequence). The CDR3 consists of 13 residues. The V gene lost 5 bases and the J gene lost 7 bases, with 14 bases spanning the gap.

The chain joins TRBV20-1 to TRBJ2-3, with D possibly TRBD2 on 6 matching bases. V lost 4 bases and J lost 3, with 14 bases in between. CDR3 length: 14 amino acids. In germline, CDR1 is DFQATT, CDR2 SNEGSKA (reference sequence). CDR3 in DNA: TGCAGTGCTATGGGAGGCAGCGGGACAGATACGCAGTATTTT. It yields the protein CSAMGGSGTDTQYF.

The rearrangement uses TRBV6-5 and TRBJ2-5; 7 bases agree with TRBD2. This CDR3 is 15 amino acids long. The germline gives CDR1 MNHEY, CDR2 SVGAGI. V was pared by 2 bases and J by 3 bases, with 6 bases of the junction left unmatched. This CDR3 reads CASSYGRELKETQYF. Here the CDR3 DNA reads TGTGCCAGCAGTTACGGGCGGGAGTTGAAAGAGACCCAGTACTTC.

The rearrangement links TRBV7-9 to TRBJ2-1; 9 nucleotides line up with TRBD2. Near its end, the DNA agrees better with TRBJ2-7, so the J call may be wrong. The germline CDR1 and CDR2 sequences are SEHNR and FQNEAQ (reference sequence). The CDR3 loop spans 15 amino acids. CDR3 sequence reads: CASSSPGLAYNEQYF. In nucleotides, the CDR3 is TGTGCCAGCAGCTCGCCGGGACTAGCCTACAATGAGCAGTACTTC.

The chain carries TRBV20-1 and TRBJ2-2, with D uncertain. Germline V gene data show CDR1 as DFQATT and CDR2 as SNEGSKA (reference sequence). The CDR3 is 15 amino acids. V lost 3 bases, J lost 2 bases, and 13 bases lay in between. Here the CDR3 DNA reads TGCAGTGCTAGTCCGTCCGGCTTCAACACCGGGGAGCTGTTTTTT. Translating it yields CSASPSGFNTGELFF.

V gene TRBV27 combines with J gene TRBJ2-2, with 8 bases lining up with TRBD1. This CDR3 is built from 17 residues. J was trimmed by 4 bases and V by 1 base; bases with no gene match: 8. CDR1 MNHEY and CDR2 SMNVEV come from the germline V gene (reference sequence). CDR3 in amino acids: CASSLLGAGGRTGELFF. CDR3 nucleotides: TGTGCCAGCAGTTTATTGGGGGCAGGGGGCCGCACCGGGGAGCTGTTTTTT.

This clonotype has more than one count but fewer than ten. The CDR3 protein is CARGDWRNTGELFF. Written as DNA, the CDR3 is TGTGCCAGGGGCGACTGGAGAAACACCGGGGAGCTGTTTTTT. V is TRBV7-9 and J is TRBJ2-2; D is unclear. Germline-derived CDR1 and CDR2 are SEHNR and FQNEAQ (reference sequence). Trimming removed 9 bases at V and 2 bases at J, with 13 bases between. CDR3 length equals 14 residues.

The chain joins TRBV6-1 to TRBJ1-6; no clear D gene. The CDR3 totals 14 residues. V gave up 2 bases and J gave up 5 bases, with 7 bases separating them. Germline V gives CDR1 MNHNS, CDR2 SASEGT. The CDR3 protein is CASSEIGDNSPLHF. The CDR3 DNA reads TGTGCCAGCAGTGAAATCGGGGATAATTCACCCCTCCACTTT.

The rearrangement joins TRBV29-1 to TRBJ2-4, with 8 bases aligning to TRBD1. Judging by the DNA end, TRBJ2-7 fits better; the J call may be wrong. The CDR3 is made up of 13 amino acids. CDR1 SQVTM and CDR2 ANQGSEA come from the germline V gene. Here the CDR3 DNA reads TGCAGCGTTGAGACAGGGGTCGCCTACGAGCAGTACTTC. Translated, it gives CSVETGVAYEQYF.

This clonotype was observed a few times. The chain carries TRBV7-6 and TRBJ2-5; 7 nucleotides align to TRBD1. Trimming took 4 bases from V and 3 from J; bases not matched to a gene: 8. The CDR3 has 15 residues. Germline CDR1 is SGHVS and CDR2 is FNYEAQ. The CDR3 here is CASSSPYRGEETQYF. The CDR3 DNA reads as TGTGCCAGCAGCTCCCCCTACAGGGGAGAAGAGACCCAGTACTTC.

This sequence joins TRBV6-2 or TRBV6-3 and TRBJ2-1; D perhaps matches TRBD2 (5 bases). Per the germline V gene, CDR1 is MNHEY and CDR2 is SVGEGT. Trimming took 0 bases from V and 7 from J, leaving 16 bases between them. The CDR3 extends over 16 amino acids. The CDR3 sequence: CASSYSSVLGQNEQFF. The CDR3 nucleotides read TGTGCCAGCAGTTACTCGTCAGTACTAGGCCAAAATGAGCAGTTCTTC.

The genes are TRBV2 and TRBJ1-4, with D possibly matching TRBD1 (6 bases). V shed 6 bases and J shed 8 bases, with 10 bases lying between them. The CDR3 contains 12 residues. Germline V gives CDR1 SNHLY, CDR2 FYNNEI. The CDR3, as DNA: TGTGCCAGCAGGGCAGGGGTGGAAAAACTGTTTTTT. It is translated as CASRAGVEKLFF. Full variable domain (remainder filled in from reference TRBV2 and TRBJ1-4): EPEVTQTPSHQVTQMGQEVILRCVPISNHLYFYWYRQILGQKVEFLVSFYNNEISEKSEIFDDQFSVERPDGSNFTLKIRSTKLEDSAMYFCASRAGVEKLFFGSGTQLSVL.

This clonotype was detected only a few times. A much larger clone sits a single nucleotide away, making a read error possible. J is TRBJ2-5 and V is TRBV12-3 or TRBV12-4; 7 positions match TRBD1. The end of the DNA is better explained by TRBJ2-7, so the J call may be wrong. This CDR3 comprises 11 residues. CDR3: CASRRQGEQYF. CDR3 bases: TGTGCCAGCAGGCGACAGGGCGAGCAGTACTTC.